Presented here are 16 T cell receptor beta chains from one specimen sequenced in a study of blood T cell repertoires in COVID-19. Measured with immunoSEQ multiplex PCR; TCRdb has only the in-frame clones, and not every one. This table holds approximately 440,000 clones, roughly 88% found once. The specimen sequenced was peripheral blood. These receptors originate from a woman aged 45-59 years with COVID-19, enrolled during active disease.

The chain employs TRBV6-1 and TRBJ1-2; D might be TRBD1 (5 bases). Between the trimmed V and J ends, which lost 2 bases and 5 bases, there was a span of 9 bases. Germline-derived CDR1 and CDR2 are MNHNS and SASEGT. The CDR3 consists of 13 residues. DNA of the CDR3: TGTGCCAGCAGTGAATTGCAGGGATATGGCTACACCTTC. Its translation is CASSELQGYGYTF.

The chain is built from TRBV19 and TRBJ2-3; TRBD1 agrees at 12 bases. CDR1 and CDR2 from the germline V gene are LNHDA and SQIVND (reference sequence). There are 15 residues in the CDR3. Trimming took 6 bases from V and 5 from J; bases not matched to a gene: 6. The CDR3 DNA is TGTGCCAGTAGCTGGGGACAGGGGGCACGAGATACGCAGTATTTT. As protein: CASSWGQGARDTQYF.

The genes are TRBV11-3 and TRBJ1-1, with D perhaps matching TRBD1 (5 bases). Germline loops: CDR1 SGHNT, CDR2 YENEEA. V lost 4 bases and J 2 bases, leaving 8 bases between the germline ends. The CDR3 is 13 residues long. CDR3 in amino acids: CASSSTVNTEAFF. CDR3 bases: TGTGCCAGCAGCTCGACAGTTAACACTGAAGCTTTCTTT.

This clone was counted between two and nine times. In DNA form, the CDR3 reads TGTGCCATCAGTCTACAACGACTTGGGGACAGGGGGCGCGGAAGCAATCAGCCCCAGCATTTT. Translation gives CAISLQRLGDRGRGSNQPQHF. The rearrangement uses TRBV10-3 and TRBJ1-5; 12 nucleotides match TRBD1. The germline V gene has CDR1 ENHRY and CDR2 SYGVKD. The V and J ends lost 5 bases and 1 base, in that order; junction bases with no gene match: 18. The CDR3 contains 21 residues.

V usage is TRBV7-9 and J usage is TRBJ2-1; 10 nucleotides line up with TRBD2. V lost 5 bases, J lost 0 bases, and 16 bases stayed unmatched. Germline V gene sequence: CDR1 SEHNR, CDR2 FQNEAQ (reference sequence). The CDR3 consists of 20 residues. CDR3 bases: TGTGCCAGCAGCACACGAACCGGGACTAGCGCGTTGAGCTCCTACAATGAGCAGTTCTTC. Its protein is CASSTRTGTSALSSYNEQFF.

The chain combines TRBV5-4 with TRBJ1-2, with 12 bases matching TRBD1. V gave up 4 bases and J gave up 6 bases; unmatched junction bases: 16. There are 18 residues in the CDR3. CDR1 SGHNT and CDR2 YYREEE come from the germline V gene (reference sequence). CDR3 bases: TGTGCCAGCAGCAAAGACCCCGGGACAGGGGGCCCCATCCATGGCTACACCTTC. Amino acids: CASSKDPGTGGPIHGYTF.

The rearrangement uses TRBV6-1 and TRBJ1-2; no clear D gene. Trimming took off 2 bases at V and 5 bases at J, with 9 bases between the two ends. Germline values: CDR1 MNHNS, CDR2 SASEGT. The CDR3 runs to 13 residues. CDR3 amino acids: CASSERLRYGYTF. CDR3 in DNA: TGTGCCAGCAGTGAACGACTGAGGTATGGCTACACCTTC.

The rearrangement uses TRBV19 and TRBJ1-3; D gene uncertain. This CDR3 region has 17 residues. Trimming took off 5 bases at V and 0 bases at J, with 17 bases between the two ends. The germline V gene has CDR1 LNHDA and CDR2 SQIVND (reference sequence). As DNA, the CDR3 is TGTGCCAGTAGTCCCCCCCCCGTCCTCAGCTCTGGAAACACCATATATTTT. This translates into CASSPPPVLSSGNTIYF.

The rearrangement uses TRBV29-1 and TRBJ1-2; TRBD1 agrees at 7 bases. Trimming at V came to 5 bases and at J to 2 bases, leaving 11 bases not matched to a gene. Per the germline V gene, CDR1 is SQVTM and CDR2 is ANQGSEA. The CDR3 covers 15 residues. CDR3 sequence: CSVPTPTGDNYGYTF. The DNA for the CDR3 is TGCAGCGTTCCTACGCCTACAGGGGACAACTATGGCTACACCTTC.

This clone appeared a single time. The genes are TRBV29-1 and TRBJ2-7; possibly TRBD2 for D (6 bases). Looked up from germline, CDR1 is SQVTM and CDR2 is ANQGSEA. V was cut by 7 bases and J by 3 bases, with 16 bases left in between. The CDR3 runs to 13 residues. This chain's CDR3 is CSAGWTGGYEQYF. The DNA for the CDR3 is TGCAGCGCCGGTTGGACCGGGGGCTACGAGCAGTACTTC.

V gene TRBV11-1 combines with J gene TRBJ1-5; a possible D gene is TRBD1 (5 bases). V shed 1 base and J shed 7 bases, with 14 bases lying between them. CDR3 length: 15 residues. Germline V gene sequence: CDR1 SGHAT, CDR2 FQDESV (reference sequence). The CDR3 nucleotides read TGTGCCAGCAGCTTAGTGCCCAGGGAAGGACAGCCCCAGCATTTT. Protein: CASSLVPREGQPQHF.

This clone was seen only a few times. This chain joins TRBV6-1 and TRBJ2-7; D ambiguous. This CDR3 has 12 amino acids. Between the trimmed V and J ends, which lost 6 bases and 3 bases, there was a span of 9 bases. The V gene's germline CDR1 is MNHNS and CDR2 SASEGT. CDR3 sequence (DNA): TGTGCCAGCAGCACCCCCGGCTACGAGCAGTACTTC. This sequence encodes CASSTPGYEQYF.

The chain is built from TRBV2 and TRBJ1-5; D is possibly TRBD1 (6 bases). Trimming took 4 bases from V and 5 from J, leaving 9 bases between them. Germline CDR1 reads SNHLY; CDR2 reads FYNNEI. CDR3 length equals 13 residues. CDR3 loop: CASSVGGDQPQHF. For the CDR3, the DNA is TGTGCCAGCAGTGTAGGGGGGGATCAGCCCCAGCATTTT.

This sequence joins TRBV19 and TRBJ1-1; weak D call: TRBD1 (6 bases). With 4 bases removed from V and 0 bases from J, the gap between germline ends came to 12 bases. Per the germline V gene, CDR1 is LNHDA and CDR2 is SQIVND (reference sequence). The CDR3 is 15 residues long. The CDR3 DNA reads as TGTGCCAGTAGTACCCTCCGACAGGTGAACACTGAAGCTTTCTTT. Translated: CASSTLRQVNTEAFF. Full variable domain (outside the CDR3, taken from reference TRBV19 and TRBJ1-1): DGGITQSPKYLFRKEGQNVTLSCEQNLNHDAMYWYRQDPGQGLRLIYYSQIVNDFQKGDIAEGYSVSREKKESFPLTVTSAQKNPTAFYLCASSTLRQVNTEAFFGQGTRLTVV.

This clone was observed a single time. The chain has TRBV30 and TRBJ2-2; the match to TRBD1 covers 9 bases. The germline CDR1 and CDR2 sequences are GTSNPN and SVGIG (reference sequence). This CDR3 region has 14 residues. Germline trimming cut 5 bases from V and 4 bases from J; bases unmatched to any gene: 5. The CDR3 loop reads CAWQGQGFTGELFF. The CDR3 coding sequence is TGTGCCTGGCAGGGACAGGGATTCACCGGGGAGCTGTTTTTT.

V and J are TRBV4-1 and TRBJ2-1; TRBD2 matches 12 bases. The CDR3 loop spans 17 amino acids. Trimming took 1 base from V and 7 from J; bases not matched to a gene: 8. The germline V gene has CDR1 MGHRA and CDR2 YSYEKL. The CDR3 sequence: CASSQALAGGPRNEQFF. The CDR3 coding sequence is TGCGCCAGCAGCCAAGCCCTAGCGGGGGGGCCCCGTAATGAGCAGTTCTTC.